The 6 T cell receptor beta chains listed next were all sequenced from one sample in a study of STAT5B mutations in CD4+ large granular lymphocyte leukemia. Assay used: immunoSEQ multiplex PCR; TCRdb lists only in-frame clones, some missing. Of 15,000 to 20,000 clones in the sample, around 84% are singletons; the top ten hold over 10%. Sequencing was done on a sample of CD4+ T cells from blood buffy coats. These receptors were obtained from a human donor in good health.

The chain uses TRBV18 and TRBJ2-7, with TRBD1 matching 7 bases. Germline CDR1 and CDR2: KGHSH and LQKENI. Trimming at V came to 2 bases and at J to 3 bases, leaving 7 bases not matched to a gene. The CDR3 sequence is 15 residues long. CDR3 residues: CASSPSGQQSYEQYF. Here the CDR3 DNA reads TGTGCCAGCTCACCATCGGGACAGCAGAGCTACGAGCAGTACTTC.

The genes are TRBV6-6 and TRBJ2-7, with D uncertain. Trimming took off 6 bases at V and 2 bases at J, with 17 bases between the two ends. The CDR3 is made up of 15 amino acids. Germline CDR1 is MNHNY and CDR2 is SVGAGI (reference sequence). CDR3 sequence: CASRNYGELTYEQYF. In DNA form, the CDR3 reads TGTGCCAGCAGGAACTATGGGGAATTAACCTACGAGCAGTACTTC.

The rearrangement joins TRBV6-1 to TRBJ2-3; tentative D call: TRBD1 (6 bases). Germline CDR1 MNHNS, CDR2 SASEGT. Trimming stripped 6 bases from V and 3 bases from J, with 16 bases between. The length of the CDR3 is 15 residues. The DNA of the CDR3 is TGTGCCAGCAGGGGGGATCAAGGGGGTACAGATACGCAGTATTTT. This sequence encodes CASRGDQGGTDTQYF.

The rearrangement uses TRBV5-5 and TRBJ2-2; TRBD1 agrees at 8 bases. The germline CDR1 and CDR2 sequences are SGHKS and YYEKEE (reference sequence). J lost 4 bases, V lost 4 bases, and 12 bases had no gene match. There are 17 residues in the CDR3. CDR3 protein: CASSPWTGLGTTGELFF. Written as DNA, the CDR3 is TGTGCCAGCAGCCCTTGGACAGGGTTAGGAACCACCGGGGAGCTGTTTTTT.

A single count supports this clone. The V call is TRBV30, the J call TRBJ2-5; D is perhaps TRBD2 (6 bases). There are 13 residues in the CDR3. Germline V gene data show CDR1 as GTSNPN and CDR2 as SVGIG (reference sequence). Trimming took off 3 bases at V and 4 bases at J, with 12 bases between the two ends. The CDR3 reads CAWSYGGTETQYF. The CDR3 nucleotides are TGTGCCTGGAGCTACGGAGGGACAGAGACCCAGTACTTC. The variable domain in full, completed from reference TRBV30 and TRBJ2-5, reads SQTIHQWPATLVQPVGSPLSLECTVEGTSNPNLYWYRQAAGRGLQLLFYSVGIGQISSEVPQNLSASRPQDRQFILSSKKLLLSDSGFYLCAWSYGGTETQYFGPGTRLLVL.

This clone was counted only a few times. At one boundary the junction diverges from the germline segment, which might be a read error. V is TRBV14 and J is TRBJ1-1, with TRBD1 matching over 9 bases. Germline V gene data show CDR1 as SGHDN and CDR2 as FVKESK. CDR3 length: 15 residues. CDR3 sequence: CATSRDRAVNTEAFF. The CDR3 DNA sequence: TGTGCCACCAGCCGGGACAGGGCTGTGAACACTGAAGCTTTCTTT.